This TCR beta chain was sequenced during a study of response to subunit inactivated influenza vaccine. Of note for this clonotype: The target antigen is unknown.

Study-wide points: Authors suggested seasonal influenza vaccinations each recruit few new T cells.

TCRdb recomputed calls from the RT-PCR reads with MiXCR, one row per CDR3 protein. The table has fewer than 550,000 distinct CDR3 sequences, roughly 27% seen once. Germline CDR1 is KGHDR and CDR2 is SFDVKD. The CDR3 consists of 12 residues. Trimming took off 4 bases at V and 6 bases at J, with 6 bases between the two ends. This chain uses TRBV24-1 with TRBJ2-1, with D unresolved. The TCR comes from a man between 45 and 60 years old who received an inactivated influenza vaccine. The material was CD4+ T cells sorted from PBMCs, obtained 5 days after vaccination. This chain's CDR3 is CATSERFNEQFF. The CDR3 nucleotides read TGTGCCACCAGTGAGCGTTTCAATGAGCAGTTCTTC.